These 22 T cell receptor beta chains came from one sample sequenced in a study of blood T cells in healthy people across ages. A second PCR, run for about 7 to 12 cycles, used a sample-barcoded 5' primer plus a J-beta primer mix. Via MiXCR, TCRdb re-called the 5' RACE reads, giving one row per CDR3 protein. Counted here are more than 650,000 distinct CDR3 sequences, 25% to 30% occurring once; the ten biggest clones make up approximately 2.9%. These data also featured in a second study, about T cells of mothers and their children.

Sequenced sample: blood. The receptors here all came from a boy aged 5 to 17 in good health.

The J gene is TRBJ1-1, the V gene TRBV12-3 or TRBV12-4; D remains unclear. There are 15 residues in the CDR3. Trimming left V 10 bases short and J 0 bases short, with 18 bases between. The CDR3, as DNA: TGTGCCACCGGCGGCTCCTCTAATTTGAACACTGAAGCTTTCTTT. Amino acid sequence: CATGGSSNLNTEAFF.

The chain combines TRBV24-1 with TRBJ2-2; D gene uncertain. With 1 base removed from V and 6 bases from J, the gap between germline ends came to 8 bases. The CDR3 totals 14 residues. Germline V gene lookup returns CDR1 KGHDR and CDR2 SFDVKD. In DNA form, the CDR3 reads TGTGCCACCAGTGATTTTGGGAAGGCCGGGGAGCTGTTTTTT. Translating it yields CATSDFGKAGELFF.

The rearrangement joins TRBV7-9 to TRBJ2-1, with 9 bases matching TRBD1. The CDR3 length is 16 residues. V was clipped by 5 bases and J by 6 bases; unmatched bases: 11. CDR1 is SEHNR and CDR2 is FQNEAQ in the germline V gene (reference sequence). CDR3 DNA: TGTGCCAGCAGCCCCTCGGGACAGGGATTTGTCAATGAGCAGTTCTTC. Protein product: CASSPSGQGFVNEQFF.

The CDR3, as DNA: TGTGCCAGCAGCCAATCTCCAGTGGCTGAGCAGTTCTTC. Translating it yields CASSQSPVAEQFF. The chain combines TRBV4-2 with TRBJ2-1; D gene uncertain. Trimming stripped 2 bases from V and 9 bases from J, with 11 bases between. This CDR3 spans 13 amino acids. Germline V gives CDR1 LGHNA, CDR2 YNFKEQ.

This clonotype was seen only a few times. The chain carries TRBV7-8 and TRBJ2-7, with a tentative D call TRBD1 (6 bases). Trimming took off 5 bases at V and 1 base at J, with 15 bases between the two ends. The CDR3 runs to 15 residues. Looked up from germline, CDR1 is SGHVS and CDR2 is FQNEAQ. CDR3 in amino acids: CASSDDVRGSYEQYF. CDR3 bases: TGTGCCAGCAGCGACGACGTGAGGGGGTCCTACGAGCAGTACTTC.

V and J are TRBV9 and TRBJ2-5, with 8 bases identical to TRBD2. Germline lookup yields CDR1 SGDLS and CDR2 YYNGEE. The CDR3 has 15 amino acids. The V gene end was trimmed by 1 base and the J gene end by 5 bases; junction bases not matched to a gene: 7. CDR3 sequence (DNA): TGTGCCAGCAGCGTATTGGACGCTAGCGGGGAGACCCAGTACTTC. Its protein is CASSVLDASGETQYF.

The chain combines TRBV4-1 with TRBJ2-5; TRBD1 matches at 8 bases. The CDR3 consists of 15 residues. CDR1 is MGHRA, CDR2 YSYEKL, per germline. Trimming removed 4 bases from V and 2 bases from J; junction bases left unmatched: 6. The CDR3 region has the DNA TGCGCCAGCAGCCTTAGGACAGGGCCGCAAGAGACCCAGTACTTC. Amino acids: CASSLRTGPQETQYF.

This chain joins TRBV29-1 and TRBJ1-1, with a weak D call TRBD1 (5 bases). Germline CDR1 reads SQVTM; CDR2 reads ANQGSEA. The CDR3 loop spans 16 amino acids. V was pared by 4 bases and J by 0 bases, with 18 bases between. Written as DNA, the CDR3 is TGCAGCGTTGCGGGGGGGATACCATGGGTGAACACTGAAGCTTTCTTT. This encodes CSVAGGIPWVNTEAFF.

The chain is built from TRBV18 and TRBJ2-5; either TRBD1 or TRBD2 may fit D (5 bases each). The CDR3 has 13 residues. Between the trimmed V and J ends, which lost 3 bases and 11 bases, there was a span of 16 bases. CDR1 is KGHSH and CDR2 is LQKENI in the germline V gene. The DNA of the CDR3 is TGTGCCAGCTCACCCGAAAATGGGGGAAAGCAGTACTTC. It codes for CASSPENGGKQYF.

The genes are TRBV11-2 and TRBJ2-2; unclear D gene. Germline CDR1 SGHAT, CDR2 FQNNGV. CDR3 size: 15 residues. The ends were cut back, 5 bases at V and 1 base at J, with 11 bases in the middle. Here the CDR3 reads CASSEGRQNTGELFF. CDR3 nucleotide sequence: TGTGCCAGCAGCGAAGGACGGCAGAACACCGGGGAGCTGTTTTTT.

This clonotype was found a few times. J is TRBJ2-1 and V is TRBV20-1, with 10 bases fitting TRBD2. Germline-derived CDR1 and CDR2 are DFQATT and SNEGSKA (reference sequence). The trim removed 6 bases at V and 7 bases at J, leaving 12 bases unmatched. CDR3 size: 15 residues. CDR3 sequence (DNA): TGCAGTGCCCATTCCATTAGCGGGGGGAGAAATGAGCAGTTCTTC. Translating it yields CSAHSISGGRNEQFF.

This rearrangement joins TRBV12-3 or TRBV12-4 to TRBJ2-4; TRBD1 might be the D (6 bases). This CDR3 spans 14 amino acids. V was shortened by 6 bases and J by 9 bases, with 18 bases between the two germline ends. The chain's CDR3 is CASSPVRRGGIQYF. CDR3 bases: TGTGCCAGCAGCCCAGTAAGGAGAGGGGGCATTCAGTACTTC.

This clonotype was seen a few times. CDR3 sequence: CASSHLGGESYEQYF. DNA of the CDR3: TGCGCCAGCAGCCATTTGGGCGGAGAGTCCTACGAGCAGTACTTC. The rearrangement joins TRBV4-1 to TRBJ2-5; D gene ambiguous. The closer fit of TRBJ2-7 to the DNA end suggests the J call may be wrong. Per germline, CDR1 MGHRA and CDR2 YSYEKL. This CDR3 comprises 15 residues.

The chain recombines TRBV3-1 with TRBJ2-2; D may be TRBD1 or TRBD2 (5 bases each). V gave up 4 bases and J gave up 0 bases, with 18 bases separating them. This CDR3 region has 18 residues. Germline V gene sequence: CDR1 LGHDT, CDR2 YNNKEL (reference sequence). CDR3 residues: CASSPSKGSTPNTGELFF. The CDR3 DNA reads as TGTGCCAGCAGCCCCTCCAAGGGGAGCACTCCGAACACCGGGGAGCTGTTTTTT.

The gene calls are TRBV12-3 or TRBV12-4 and TRBJ1-4; the D gene is possibly TRBD1 (5 bases). This CDR3 is 14 amino acids long. V lost 6 bases and J lost 10, with 18 bases in between. CDR3 residues: CASSPIREDTKLFF. DNA for the CDR3: TGTGCCAGCAGCCCTATCAGGGAGGATACAAAACTGTTTTTT.

This clonotype came up a few times. CDR3 loop: CASSLTAVTDTQYF. The CDR3 nucleotides read TGTGCCAGCAGTTTGACCGCCGTCACAGATACGCAGTATTTT. J is TRBJ2-3 and V is TRBV12-3 or TRBV12-4; no definite D call. V lost 3 bases and J 2 bases, leaving 9 bases between the germline ends. The CDR3 length is 14 residues.

CDR3 sequence (DNA): TGTGCCAGCAGTCCTCAGGGCGGTGGGGGGCCGTCAGATACGCAGTATTTT. It translates to CASSPQGGGGPSDTQYF. V and J are TRBV12-3 or TRBV12-4 and TRBJ2-3; D assignment may be TRBD1 or TRBD2 (6 bases each). V gave up 5 bases and J gave up 4 bases, with 22 bases separating them. The CDR3 runs to 17 residues.

The genes are TRBV5-1 and TRBJ2-7; TRBD1 matches 9 bases. The CDR3 runs 15 residues. CDR1 and CDR2 (germline): SGHRS, YFSETQ. V was pared by 4 bases and J by 7 bases, with 12 bases of the junction left unmatched. This CDR3 is CASSPTGTGSREQYF. The CDR3 nucleotides are TGCGCCAGCAGCCCCACCGGGACAGGGTCGAGGGAGCAGTACTTC.

This clonotype was recorded a few times. V is TRBV20-1 and J is TRBJ2-5; weak D call: TRBD2 (6 bases). V was pared by 5 bases and J by 1 base, with 14 bases between. CDR1 and CDR2 (germline): DFQATT, SNEGSKA (reference sequence). The CDR3 loop spans 14 amino acids. CDR3: CSASEGLIQETQYF. CDR3 in DNA: TGCAGTGCTTCGGAGGGACTGATCCAAGAGACCCAGTACTTC.

This clonotype was seen only a few times. The chain has TRBV27 and TRBJ2-2, with a weak D call TRBD2 (6 bases). Germline V lookup: CDR1 MNHEY, CDR2 SMNVEV (reference sequence). The CDR3 spans 16 residues. Trimming removed 7 bases at V and 1 base at J, with 16 bases between. In DNA form, the CDR3 reads TGTGCCAGCACCCTGAGGTCGGGGGTGAACACCGGGGAGCTGTTTTTT. Translation gives CASTLRSGVNTGELFF.

The rearrangement links TRBV18 to TRBJ2-1, with 7 bases aligning to TRBD2. The end of the DNA fits TRBJ2-7 better, so the J call may be wrong. The CDR3 covers 14 residues. CDR1 KGHSH and CDR2 LQKENI come from the germline V gene. In nucleotides, the CDR3 is TGTGCCAGCTCACCAGCTAGCGGAGGGACCGAGCAGTACTTC. This translates into CASSPASGGTEQYF.

The chain has TRBV7-3 and TRBJ2-4; 8 bases are a match to TRBD1. Germline values: CDR1 SGHTA, CDR2 FQGTGA. There are 16 residues in the CDR3. V shed 3 bases and J 7 bases; nucleotides not matched to a gene: 11. CDR3 bases: TGTGCCAGCAGCTTGGCAGGGGGCGATTTCGGGAACATTCAGTACTTC. This gives the protein CASSLAGGDFGNIQYF.